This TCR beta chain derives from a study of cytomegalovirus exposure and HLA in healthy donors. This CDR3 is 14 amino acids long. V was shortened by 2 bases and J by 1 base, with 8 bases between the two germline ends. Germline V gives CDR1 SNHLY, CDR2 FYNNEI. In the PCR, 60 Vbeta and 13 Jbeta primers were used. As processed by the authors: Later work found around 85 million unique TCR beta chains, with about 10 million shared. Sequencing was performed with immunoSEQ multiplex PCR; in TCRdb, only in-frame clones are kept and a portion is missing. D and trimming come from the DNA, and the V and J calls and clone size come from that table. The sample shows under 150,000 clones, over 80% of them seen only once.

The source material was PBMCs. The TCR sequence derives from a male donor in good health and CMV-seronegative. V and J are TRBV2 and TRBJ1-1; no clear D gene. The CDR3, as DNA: TGTGCCAGCAGTGAAATGGGGAGGAACACTGAAGCTTTCTTT. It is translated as CASSEMGRNTEAFF.